Shown below are 9 T cell receptor beta chains from a single sample sequenced in a study of blood T cell repertoires in COVID-19. Using immunoSEQ multiplex PCR, the repertoire was profiled, and TCRdb retains in-frame clones only, with some absent. This table has around 68,000 clones, approximately 79% appearing once. Sequencing input: peripheral blood. These receptors were taken from a woman aged 45-65 years with acute or convalescent COVID-19.

Here the CDR3 DNA reads TGTGCCAGCAGTCCGACAGGGTTTGGAAACACCATATATTTT. Amino acids: CASSPTGFGNTIYF. The rearrangement joins TRBV28 to TRBJ1-3; 7 bases agree with TRBD1. The trim removed 5 bases at V and 3 bases at J, leaving 4 bases unmatched. The CDR3 runs to 14 residues. The germline CDR1 and CDR2 sequences are MDHEN and SYDVKM.

The rearrangement joins TRBV5-1 to TRBJ2-3, with D possibly being TRBD2 (5 bases). There are 16 residues in the CDR3. The germline V and J ends were trimmed by 0 bases and 0 bases, with 11 bases remaining between them. Germline V gene sequence: CDR1 SGHRS, CDR2 YFSETQ. CDR3 in amino acids: CASSLAGSTSTDTQYF. CDR3 DNA sequence: TGCGCCAGCAGCTTGGCGGGGTCAACTAGCACAGATACGCAGTATTTT.

The chain couples TRBV13 to TRBJ1-1; 7 nucleotides match TRBD1. This CDR3 has 12 amino acids. Germline CDR1 reads PRHDT; CDR2 reads FYEKMQ (reference sequence). The ends lost 4 bases at V and 11 bases at J; junction bases unmatched: 7. The CDR3 protein is CASSYPRGQAFF. The CDR3 region has the DNA TGTGCCAGCAGCTATCCGAGGGGGCAGGCTTTCTTT.

This rearrangement joins TRBV5-5 to TRBJ1-2, with 9 bases that match TRBD1. V lost 5 bases and J lost 6; bases outside the gene matches: 8. The germline V gene has CDR1 SGHKS and CDR2 YYEKEE (reference sequence). CDR3 length: 14 amino acids. CDR3 in DNA: TGTGCCAGCAGTAAGTTGGACAGGGGCAATGGCTACACCTTC. It encodes CASSKLDRGNGYTF. The full variable domain, its missing parts supplied by reference TRBV5-5 and TRBJ1-2, is DAGVTQSPTHLIKTRGQQVTLRCSPISGHKSVSWYQQVLGQGPQFIFQYYEKEERGRGNFPDRFSARQFPNYSSELNVNALLLGDSALYLCASSKLDRGNGYTFGSGTRLTVV.

The chain joins TRBV19 to TRBJ1-6; 7 nucleotides line up with TRBD1. After removal of 9 bases from V and 4 bases from J, the junction contained 3 bases not matched to a gene. This CDR3 spans 13 amino acids. The germline gives CDR1 LNHDA, CDR2 SQIVND (reference sequence). DNA of the CDR3: TGTGCCAGCGGGACAGCGTATAATTCACCCCTCCACTTT. This codes for CASGTAYNSPLHF.

The chain joins TRBV7-2 to TRBJ2-1; no definite D call. This CDR3 has 14 amino acids. Per germline, CDR1 SGHTA and CDR2 FQGNSA. The germline V and J ends were trimmed by 2 bases and 4 bases, with 9 bases remaining between them. Written as DNA, the CDR3 is TGTGCCAGCAGCTTAACTCCTGTTTACAATGAGCAGTTCTTC. Translated: CASSLTPVYNEQFF.

In this sample, this clone turned up a few times. This chain uses TRBV27 with TRBJ2-1; 15 positions agree with TRBD2. This CDR3 spans 18 amino acids. V was pared by 6 bases and J by 4 bases, with 10 bases of the junction left unmatched. Germline CDR1 MNHEY, CDR2 SMNVEV (reference sequence). The CDR3 protein is CASRTWTSGRAGYNEQFF. In nucleotides, the CDR3 is TGTGCCAGCAGAACCTGGACTAGCGGGAGGGCCGGGTACAATGAGCAGTTCTTC.

The V call is TRBV6-2 or TRBV6-3, the J call TRBJ2-2, with 7 bases fitting TRBD1. The CDR3 is made up of 21 amino acids. Germline V gene data show CDR1 as MNHEY and CDR2 as SVGEGT. The J segment lost 5 bases and the V segment lost 0 bases, leaving 21 bases of the junction unmatched. CDR3: CASSYSTWTGFSLGRTGELFF. The CDR3, as DNA: TGTGCCAGCAGTTACTCGACTTGGACAGGTTTTAGCCTCGGCCGAACCGGGGAGCTGTTTTTT.

This chain uses TRBV6-5 with TRBJ1-1; D not resolved. The V and J ends lost 6 bases and 1 base respectively, with 9 bases between them. Germline CDR1 reads MNHEY; CDR2 reads SVGAGI. CDR3 length: 13 residues. The CDR3 loop reads CASRPGRNTEAFF. For the CDR3, the DNA is TGTGCCAGCAGACCGGGAAGGAACACTGAAGCTTTCTTT.